The 14 T cell receptor beta chains below all came from one sample that was sequenced in a study of cytomegalovirus exposure and HLA in healthy donors. Both 60 Vbeta primers and 13 Jbeta primers went into the PCR. Sequencing was performed with immunoSEQ multiplex PCR; in TCRdb, only in-frame clones are kept and a portion is missing. The top ten clones hold 3% of a sample with tens of thousands of clones, 77% of them seen once. The sample comprised PBMCs. All receptors derive from a man aged 45 to 65 in good health and CMV-seropositive.

V gene TRBV5-1 combines with J gene TRBJ2-6; D unresolved. The length of the CDR3 is 15 residues. The V gene's germline CDR1 is SGHRS and CDR2 YFSETQ. Trimming stripped 5 bases from V and 0 bases from J, with 9 bases between. Here the CDR3 reads CASSSTSSGANVLTF. CDR3 bases: TGCGCCAGCAGTTCTACTTCCTCTGGGGCCAACGTCCTGACTTTC. The full variable domain, its missing parts supplied by reference TRBV5-1 and TRBJ2-6, is KAGVTQTPRYLIKTRGQQVTLSCSPISGHRSVSWYQQTPGQGLQFLFEYFSETQRNKGNFPGRFSGRQFSNSRSEMNVSTLELGDSALYLCASSSTSSGANVLTFGAGSRLTVL.

The chain links TRBV10-3 to TRBJ2-3; possibly TRBD2 for D (5 bases). There are 16 residues in the CDR3. Germline V gene data show CDR1 as ENHRY and CDR2 as SYGVKD. Trimming removed 6 bases from V and 1 base from J, with 17 bases in between. DNA for the CDR3: TGTGCCATCAGCACCCAACTAGAGGATGGCACAGATACGCAGTATTTT. Protein sequence: CAISTQLEDGTDTQYF.

The chain recombines TRBV6-5 with TRBJ2-3; the D is unclear. Per the germline V gene, CDR1 is MNHEY and CDR2 is SVGAGI. This CDR3 region has 13 residues. Trimming removed 6 bases at V and 5 bases at J, with 12 bases between. For the CDR3, the DNA is TGTGCCAGCAGCCAGTCAAGGAGAGATACGCAGTATTTT. This codes for CASSQSRRDTQYF.

DNA for the CDR3: TGTGCCAGCAGCCAAGATGTGGGACTAGCGGGATCCGGCCGGGGGGAGACCCAGTACTTC. It specifies CASSQDVGLAGSGRGETQYF. The rearrangement links TRBV4-2 to TRBJ2-5; 13 bases are shared with TRBD2. CDR3 size: 20 residues. Germline CDR1 is LGHNA and CDR2 is YNFKEQ. J was trimmed by 5 bases and V by 0 bases; bases with no gene match: 15.

The genes are TRBV7-6 and TRBJ1-1; 10 bases agree with TRBD1. Germline CDR1 is SGHVS and CDR2 is FNYEAQ. Unmatched junction bases numbered 15, after V lost 6 bases and J lost 2 bases. CDR3 length: 18 residues. Written as DNA, the CDR3 is TGTGCCAGCAGTTACCTAGGACAGGGGGAGGGGTTTAACACTGAAGCTTTCTTT. Translating gives CASSYLGQGEGFNTEAFF.

This clone was counted only a few times. In DNA form, the CDR3 reads TGTGCCAGTAGGGTTGGACTAGCGGGAACAGAGACCCAGTACTTC. Amino acids: CASRVGLAGTETQYF. The chain uses TRBV19 and TRBJ2-5; 12 bases are a match to TRBD2. The CDR3 is made up of 15 amino acids. The germline CDR1 and CDR2 sequences are LNHDA and SQIVND (reference sequence). Unmatched junction bases numbered 6, after V lost 6 bases and J lost 4 bases.

The chain combines TRBV30 with TRBJ1-2, with D possibly being TRBD1 (5 bases). CDR1 is GTSNPN and CDR2 is SVGIG in the germline V gene (reference sequence). V lost 0 bases and J lost 6, with 14 bases in between. This CDR3 spans 14 amino acids. CDR3 DNA sequence: TGTGCCTGGAGTGTAGGGGCAGGGCCGGATGGCTACACCTTC. This gives the protein CAWSVGAGPDGYTF.

The chain joins TRBV5-1 to TRBJ2-3, with 11 positions matching TRBD2. The germline V gene encodes CDR1 SGHRS and CDR2 YFSETQ. The V gene end was trimmed by 0 bases and the J gene end by 0 bases; junction bases not matched to a gene: 9. This CDR3 has 19 residues. In DNA form, the CDR3 reads TGCGCCAGCAGCTTGGGGGGTCCGGGACTAGCGGCTAGCACAGATACGCAGTATTTT. Its protein product is CASSLGGPGLAASTDTQYF.

J is TRBJ2-1 and V is TRBV30, with 11 bases lining up with TRBD2. This CDR3 comprises 19 residues. The germline gives CDR1 GTSNPN, CDR2 SVGIG (reference sequence). After removal of 0 bases from V and 6 bases from J, the junction contained 16 bases not matched to a gene. The CDR3 is CAWSVPLAGELITTNEQFF. Here the CDR3 DNA reads TGTGCCTGGAGTGTCCCACTAGCGGGAGAATTGATAACCACCAATGAGCAGTTCTTC.

This clone was seen a handful of times. The V call is TRBV7-9, the J call TRBJ2-5; D might be TRBD1 (7 bases). The CDR3 covers 14 residues. Trimming cost V 4 bases and J 5 bases, with 14 bases left between them. Germline CDR1 and CDR2: SEHNR and FQNEAQ (reference sequence). CDR3 nucleotides: TGTGCCAGCAGCTCCGGGAGCAGGGGGGAGACCCAGTACTTC. Its protein product is CASSSGSRGETQYF.

The chain carries TRBV19 and TRBJ2-5, with 8 nucleotides matching TRBD2. The germline gives CDR1 LNHDA, CDR2 SQIVND (reference sequence). The CDR3 is made up of 14 amino acids. With V trimmed by 5 bases and J by 3 bases, 5 bases remained unmatched. Written as DNA, the CDR3 is TGTGCCAGTAGTCCGACTAGCGCAAAAGAGACCCAGTACTTC. Its translation is CASSPTSAKETQYF.

This clone was seen just once. The rearrangement uses TRBV11-3 and TRBJ2-1, with 7 bases fitting TRBD1. This CDR3 contains 17 residues. With V trimmed by 1 base and J by 4 bases, 10 bases remained unmatched. Germline V gene sequence: CDR1 SGHNT, CDR2 YENEEA. The CDR3 protein is CASSLAEGQSIYNEQFF. CDR3 sequence (DNA): TGTGCCAGCAGCTTAGCCGAGGGACAGTCAATATACAATGAGCAGTTCTTC.

The rearrangement joins TRBV7-9 to TRBJ2-4; 9 nucleotides line up with TRBD1. This CDR3 contains 15 residues. V lost 5 bases and J lost 4; bases outside the gene matches: 6. CDR1 is SEHNR, CDR2 FQNEAQ, per germline (reference sequence). The CDR3 DNA reads as TGTGCCAGCAGCCTCGTGGGGACAGGGAAAAACATTCAGTACTTC. Translation: CASSLVGTGKNIQYF.

This chain links TRBV27 with TRBJ1-6, with 9 bases that match TRBD1. Trimming removed 6 bases from V and 10 bases from J; junction bases left unmatched: 10. Germline CDR1 is MNHEY and CDR2 is SMNVEV (reference sequence). The CDR3 totals 15 residues. The CDR3 nucleotides are TGTGCCAGCAGCCCAGGACAGGGGCGCAGATCACCCCTCCACTTT. Its translation is CASSPGQGRRSPLHF.